This entry lists 21 T cell receptor beta chains sequenced from one sample in a study of T-cell reconstitution after alpha-beta-depleted transplantation in children. For TCRbeta, the library was prepared with unique molecular identifiers. TCRdb reanalysed the PCR reads using MiXCR and keeps one entry per CDR3 protein. The top ten clones hold over 25% of a sample with about a million distinct CDR3 sequences, about 29% of them seen once. The sequencing here drew on PBMCs, mostly from graft donor cells, taken 360 days after TCRalphabeta/CD19-depleted stem cell transplant. Receptor source: a boy under two years old who had a stem cell transplant for SCID, so the T cells may come from the graft donor.

This clonotype was seen a few times. For the CDR3, the DNA is TGTGCCAGCAGTTTCGACAGGGGAAGGGGCTACGAGCAGTACTTC. It codes for CASSFDRGRGYEQYF. V gene TRBV27 combines with J gene TRBJ2-7; 8 positions agree with TRBD1. The CDR3 contains 15 residues. From germline, CDR1 is MNHEY and CDR2 SMNVEV (reference sequence). With 3 bases clipped from V and 3 bases from J, the junction kept 7 bases outside the gene matches.

The CDR3 DNA reads as TGCGCCAGCAGCCTCCAGGGGGCCCTCCCCGCGGAAGCTTTCTTT. Amino acid sequence: CASSLQGALPAEAFF. This chain links TRBV4-1 with TRBJ1-1; 8 nucleotides match TRBD1. Germline V gene data show CDR1 as MGHRA and CDR2 as YSYEKL. Germline trimming cut 4 bases from V and 8 bases from J; bases unmatched to any gene: 12. This CDR3 region has 15 residues.

The chain links TRBV12-3 or TRBV12-4 to TRBJ1-4, with D tentatively TRBD1 (6 bases). The CDR3 has 16 residues. V was cut by 6 bases and J by 3 bases, with 17 bases left in between. The CDR3 DNA reads as TGTGCCAGCAGCCCGGGCAGGGGCCCGGCTAATGAAAAACTGTTTTTT. Its protein product is CASSPGRGPANEKLFF.

This clonotype was seen once. This chain uses TRBV15 with TRBJ2-3; TRBD2 matches at 9 bases. The J segment lost 2 bases and the V segment lost 0 bases, leaving 9 bases of the junction unmatched. CDR3 size: 18 residues. CDR1 and CDR2 from the germline V gene are LNHNV and YYDKDF (reference sequence). The CDR3 reads CATSRDRQRGAATDTQYF. The CDR3 nucleotides are TGTGCCACCAGCAGAGATCGGCAGCGGGGGGCCGCCACAGATACGCAGTATTTT. The full variable domain, in which reference TRBV15 and TRBJ2-3 provide the parts outside the CDR3, is DAMVIQNPRYQVTQFGKPVTLSCSQTLNHNVMYWYQQKSSQAPKLLFHYYDKDFNNEADTPDNFQSRRPNTSFCFLDIRSPGLGDTAMYLCATSRDRQRGAATDTQYFGPGTRLTVL.

The V gene is TRBV12-3 or TRBV12-4, the J gene TRBJ2-7; no reliable D call. The CDR3 runs to 14 residues. V was pared by 3 bases and J by 4 bases, with 13 bases between. The CDR3 nucleotides read TGTGCCAGCAGTTTGGTAGGACGTCGGTACGAGCAGTACTTC. Translation: CASSLVGRRYEQYF.

This clonotype was seen more than once but under ten times. The chain links TRBV7-9 to TRBJ1-6; D unclear. The CDR3 contains 12 residues. The V and J ends lost 2 bases and 6 bases respectively, with 2 bases between them. Per the germline V gene, CDR1 is SEHNR and CDR2 is FQNEAQ (reference sequence). This CDR3 reads CASSLSNSPLHF. CDR3 bases: TGTGCCAGCAGCTTATCTAATTCACCCCTCCACTTT.

This clonotype has just a few counts. This rearrangement joins TRBV7-3 to TRBJ2-1, with 9 bases lining up with TRBD2. CDR3 length: 15 amino acids. Germline V CDR1 and CDR2: SGHTA, FQGTGA. Trimming at V came to 0 bases and at J to 3 bases, leaving 0 bases not matched to a gene. As DNA, the CDR3 is TGTGCCAGCAGCTTAACAGCGGGGGGCTACAATGAGCAGTTCTTC. Its protein product is CASSLTAGGYNEQFF.

The V and J genes are TRBV5-1 and TRBJ2-5; no definite D call. Germline V CDR1 and CDR2: SGHRS, YFSETQ. There are 12 residues in the CDR3. Trimming removed 7 bases from V and 5 bases from J, with 12 bases in between. The CDR3 bases are TGCGCCAGCTGGGCGGTCGGGGAGACCCAGTACTTC. As protein: CASWAVGETQYF.

This clonotype was picked up a small number of times. The chain carries TRBV5-1 and TRBJ2-1; 8 positions match TRBD1. V shed 0 bases, J shed 6 bases, and the junction held 8 bases outside the gene matches. Looked up from germline, CDR1 is SGHRS and CDR2 is YFSETQ. The CDR3 extends over 16 amino acids. This CDR3 is CASSLVGQAAPNEQFF. The CDR3 DNA reads TGCGCCAGCAGCTTGGTGGGACAGGCCGCCCCCAATGAGCAGTTCTTC.

At least ten counts were recorded for this clonotype. The chain combines TRBV30 with TRBJ2-1, with unresolved D. From germline, CDR1 is GTSNPN and CDR2 SVGIG (reference sequence). The CDR3 contains 14 residues. V lost 0 bases, J lost 2 bases, and 8 bases lay in between. This chain's CDR3 is CAWSVRNTYNEQFF. The CDR3 DNA reads TGTGCCTGGAGTGTACGTAATACCTACAATGAGCAGTTCTTC.

The chain couples TRBV25-1 to TRBJ1-1; a possible D gene is TRBD1 (6 bases). The CDR3 consists of 15 residues. The germline V and J ends were trimmed by 11 bases and 1 base, with 20 bases remaining between them. Looked up from germline, CDR1 is MGHDK and CDR2 is SYGVNS. The CDR3 spells CAPRQGPTPNTEAFF. In nucleotides, the CDR3 is TGTGCCCCACGGCAGGGGCCTACTCCGAACACTGAAGCTTTCTTT. The whole variable domain, filled in from reference TRBV25-1 and TRBJ1-1, reads EADIYQTPRYLVIGTGKKITLECSQTMGHDKMYWYQQDPGMELHLIHYSYGVNSTEKGDLSSESTVSRIRTEHFPLTLESARPSHTSQYLCAPRQGPTPNTEAFFGQGTRLTVV.

The chain joins TRBV3-1 to TRBJ2-5, with D possibly matching TRBD1 (5 bases). V was cut by 3 bases and J by 5 bases, with 19 bases left in between. The germline CDR1 and CDR2 sequences are LGHDT and YNNKEL (reference sequence). CDR3 size: 16 residues. In nucleotides, the CDR3 is TGTGCCAGCAGCCACGGAGATACAACAGGAAGCGAGACCCAGTACTTC. Amino acid sequence: CASSHGDTTGSETQYF.

This clonotype was detected a few times. This rearrangement joins TRBV3-1 to TRBJ2-2, with unresolved D. CDR1 and CDR2 from the germline V gene are LGHDT and YNNKEL (reference sequence). The V and J ends lost 4 bases and 4 bases respectively, with 19 bases between them. The CDR3 extends over 17 amino acids. CDR3 residues: CASSPLVYRTSTGELFF. In DNA, the CDR3 is TGTGCCAGCAGCCCCTTGGTCTACCGAACCAGCACCGGGGAGCTGTTTTTT.

V and J are TRBV6-5 and TRBJ1-5; TRBD1 is a possible D gene (5 bases). There are 16 residues in the CDR3. The ends were cut back, 0 bases at V and 5 bases at J, with 14 bases in the middle. Germline CDR1 is MNHEY and CDR2 is SVGAGI. The CDR3 loop is CASSYSRAAGHQPQHF. The CDR3 bases are TGTGCCAGCAGTTACTCGAGAGCAGCAGGGCATCAGCCCCAGCATTTT.

The V call is TRBV6-6, the J call TRBJ2-7, with D maybe TRBD1 (5 bases). This CDR3 is built from 13 residues. V lost 10 bases and J 6 bases, leaving 19 bases between the germline ends. Germline loops: CDR1 MNHNY, CDR2 SVGAGI (reference sequence). The CDR3 loop is CATSAIKGLEQYF. The CDR3 DNA is TGTGCCACCTCGGCCATAAAGGGGCTCGAGCAGTACTTC.

This clonotype has only a few counts. The chain uses TRBV4-3 and TRBJ2-7, with 7 bases identical to TRBD1. The V gene end was trimmed by 4 bases and the J gene end by 2 bases; junction bases not matched to a gene: 8. CDR3 size: 15 residues. Germline V gives CDR1 LGHNA, CDR2 YSLEER. Here the CDR3 reads CASSLLTGEPYEQYF. The CDR3 DNA follows: TGCGCCAGCAGCCTTTTAACAGGGGAACCCTACGAGCAGTACTTC.

The chain is built from TRBV11-1 and TRBJ1-1, with D maybe TRBD1 (5 bases). The ends were cut back, 5 bases at V and 1 base at J, with 20 bases in the middle. There are 17 residues in the CDR3. Germline assignment: CDR1 SGHAT and CDR2 FQDESV (reference sequence). CDR3 residues: CASSPLREKTGNTEAFF. CDR3 nucleotide sequence: TGTGCCAGCAGCCCCCTCAGGGAAAAGACGGGGAACACTGAAGCTTTCTTT.

This clonotype was observed a few times. This rearrangement joins TRBV15 to TRBJ2-7; tentatively, D is TRBD2 (5 bases). Germline assignment: CDR1 LNHNV and CDR2 YYDKDF (reference sequence). The CDR3 has 13 residues. Trimming cost V 5 bases and J 3 bases, with 11 bases left between them. CDR3 protein: CATSSQRNYEQYF. CDR3 sequence (DNA): TGTGCCACCAGCTCCCAGCGGAACTACGAGCAGTACTTC.

The chain employs TRBV20-1 and TRBJ2-3; 8 nucleotides agree with TRBD2. V shed 3 bases and J 4 bases; nucleotides not matched to a gene: 12. The CDR3 has 16 amino acids. Germline V gene sequence: CDR1 DFQATT, CDR2 SNEGSKA (reference sequence). CDR3 in amino acids: CSARSPRGAVSDTQYF. The CDR3, as DNA: TGCAGTGCTAGGTCGCCGCGGGGGGCCGTGTCAGATACGCAGTATTTT.

The V and J genes are TRBV5-1 and TRBJ2-5; 7 nucleotides line up with TRBD1. The CDR3 runs to 17 residues. CDR1 is SGHRS, CDR2 YFSETQ, per germline. J was trimmed by 2 bases and V by 0 bases; bases with no gene match: 10. CDR3 protein: CASSLEGYRGVQETQYF. The CDR3 DNA is TGCGCCAGCAGCTTGGAGGGATACAGGGGAGTTCAAGAGACCCAGTACTTC.

Worth noting for this clonotype: Germline and junction disagree at one end, which may indicate a read error. V and J are TRBV4-1 and TRBJ2-7, with TRBD2 identical over 8 bases. The CDR3 length is 15 residues. The germline V gene encodes CDR1 MGHRA and CDR2 YSYEKL. The CDR3 nucleotides are TGCGCCAGCAACCAAGGGCGGGGGGCTGGGTACGAGCAGTACTTC. The encoded protein is CASNQGRGAGYEQYF.